Listed here is a single TCR beta chain. The antigen this receptor binds is unknown. Per-base qualities were not stored, and no clone one base away is much larger. This specimen belongs to a study of shared clonotypes between healthy human individuals (dated by TCRdb to about 2020). About the full investigation: Three men and a couple of women, aged 18 to 49 years, made up the cohort. For each donor, CD4 naive and CD4 memory were each run on three plates, CD8 naive on two plates, and CD8 memory on one plate. To estimate repertoire size and how much clonotype sharing occurs between individuals, the study deeply sequenced the blood TCR repertoires of roughly 5 healthy adults. Libraries were prepared and TCR repertoires were sequenced by different laboratories using diverse techniques, in order to increase sequencing depth and limit assay-specific biases. Leukapheresis yielded between about 0.94 and 8.9 billion PBMCs per donor.

The paper's findings and limits, for the study overall: Compared with non-shared clonotypes, clonotypes shared by all four sorted-subset donors had higher generation probabilities. Pairwise subsampling led to the expectation that sequencing depth would affect the degree of clonotype sharing among donors. Across a handful of donors, about 5.2% of naive CD4, around 3.5% of naive CD8, 2.3% of memory CD4, and about 0.44% of memory CD8 clonotypes were shared. Incomplete sequencing was indicated by rarefaction of sorted-subset datasets, despite the large sequencing depth. Only blood was sampled, and tissue TCR repertoires likely differ from those in blood. Because the study included only a small number of donors, the genetic and exposure-history diversity represented was limited. Larger estimated clonotype richness was generally found for naive subsets than for memory subsets.

Healthy HIV-negative adults with no recently reported acute infections or vaccinations were included as donors. All donors were Caucasian adults living in Nashville, Tennessee, USA. Magnetic negative selection was used to enrich CD4+ T cells, after which naive cells were positively selected on CD45RA and the negative fraction became the memory subset. Blood was obtained by leukapheresis, after which PBMCs were separated by Ficoll-Histopaque density gradient centrifugation and cryopreserved in liquid nitrogen vapor phase. Analytical flow cytometry was used to check the purity and quantity of every magnetically sorted T cell population. Genomic DNA was isolated from every sorted fraction and measured by UV absorbance on a Nanodrop 2000c. TCR CDR3 regions were amplified from genomic DNA by multiplex PCR using the deep immunoSEQ assay. For each cell subset, the extracted genomic DNA was distributed evenly across all wells of several immunoSEQ 96-well plates, and each plate served as one replicate. For sorted subsets, about 0.2 ug genomic DNA, equal to 30,000 to 35,000 T cell genomes, was loaded into each replicate PCR. The purified libraries were quantified using a Qubit 3.0 fluorometer, sized with a Bioanalyzer 2100, and then quantified again using the KAPA Library Quantification kit. Every immunoSEQ 96-well plate was sequenced on a separate single-read 150-cycle Illumina NextSeq 550 flow cell. The original methods were these. Because only junctional sequences without quality scores were contained in the immunoSEQ output, filtering matching that applied to full-length reads could not be performed. Sequences were annotated with PyIR, a Python wrapper for IgBLAST v1.9, using IMGT germline references to assign V/J genes and CDR3. Reads were removed for weak V/J assignments (E-value above 1e-6), missing CDR3, stop codons, out-of-frame junctions, or ambiguous translated residues. A V3J clonotype was defined by an identical inferred V gene, J gene, and CDR3 amino acid sequence. Percentage overlap between repertoires was computed as shared unique clonotypes divided by the size of the smaller repertoire. Repertoire richness was assessed with RTK rarefaction, the Chao1 estimator, and Recon v2.1 estimates of unobserved clonotypes. Generation probabilities for all TCRbeta clonotypes obtained by the gDNA method from a handful of donors were computed using OLGA. TCRdb provides this immuneACCESS table in a form limited to in-frame rearrangements. Some clones are lacking; in checked studies, under half of them reflect an unresolved V gene, and why the rest are absent is not known. For V, J and clone size, that table is used; D and trimming come from the DNA. This sample lists about 660,000 clones; around two thirds were detected once. The leading ten clones occupy 1.7% of the sample.

The germline V gene sets CDR1 to SGHRS and CDR2 to YFSETQ. V sheds 0 bases and J sheds 6 bases, leaving 17 bases between their ends. Reading from cysteine to phenylalanine, the CDR3 counts 16 amino acids. The CDR3 DNA has 48 bases and is translated from base 1. Recombination joined TRBV5-1 with TRBJ2-3; the D gene is perhaps TRBD2, on 5 matching bases. This receptor was obtained from a woman aged 30 to 39 in good health. Source material: memory CD4+ T cells sorted from blood. The sample's cell subset or site label is to be understood as: CD45RA-negative fraction. The nucleotides are TGCGCCAGCAGCTTGGTAGCGAACGAGATCGGGGATACGCAGTATTTT. Translated, this gives CASSLVANEIGDTQYF.